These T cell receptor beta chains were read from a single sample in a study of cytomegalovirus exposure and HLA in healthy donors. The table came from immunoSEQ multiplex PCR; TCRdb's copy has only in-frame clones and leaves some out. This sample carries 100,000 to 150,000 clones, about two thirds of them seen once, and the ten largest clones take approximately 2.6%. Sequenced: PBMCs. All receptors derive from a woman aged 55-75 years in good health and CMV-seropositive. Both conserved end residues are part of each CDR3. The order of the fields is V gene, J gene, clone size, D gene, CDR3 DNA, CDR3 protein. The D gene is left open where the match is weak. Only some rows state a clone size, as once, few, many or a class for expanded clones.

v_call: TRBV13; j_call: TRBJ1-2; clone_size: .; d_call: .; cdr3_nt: TGTGCCAGCAGTCGGGGGGGACCTTATGGCTACACCTTC; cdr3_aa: CASSRGGPYGYTF
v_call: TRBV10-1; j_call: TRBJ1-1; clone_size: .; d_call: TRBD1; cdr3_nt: TGCGCCAGCACCAGAGCAGGGGGCACTGAAGCTTTCTTT; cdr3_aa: CASTRAGGTEAFF
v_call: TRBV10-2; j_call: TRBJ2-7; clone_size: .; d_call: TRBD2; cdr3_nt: TGCGCCAGCAGTGGGGGACTAGCGTACGAGCAGTACTTC; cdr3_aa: CASSGGLAYEQYF
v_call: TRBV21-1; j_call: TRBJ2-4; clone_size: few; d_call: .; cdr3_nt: TGTGCCAGCAGCAAACAGCGGATTCAGTACTTC; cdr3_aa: CASSKQRIQYF
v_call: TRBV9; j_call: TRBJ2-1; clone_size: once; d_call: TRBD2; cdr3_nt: TGTGCCAGCAGTTTAGCGGGGGGGACCTACAATGAGCAGTTCTTC; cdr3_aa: CASSLAGGTYNEQFF
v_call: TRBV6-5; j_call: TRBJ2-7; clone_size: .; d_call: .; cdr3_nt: TGTGCCAGCAGTTCTTTAAGCAGGGCCGAGCAGTACTTC; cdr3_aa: CASSSLSRAEQYF
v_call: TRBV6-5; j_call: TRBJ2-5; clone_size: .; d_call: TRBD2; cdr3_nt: TGTGCCAGCAGTTACTCGCCCGGGACTAGGGGGGAGACCCAGTACTTC; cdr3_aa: CASSYSPGTRGETQYF
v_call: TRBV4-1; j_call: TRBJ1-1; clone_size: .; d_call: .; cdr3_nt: TGCGCCAGCAGCCACCCCGGGACACTAAACACTGAAGCTTTCTTT; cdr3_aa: CASSHPGTLNTEAFF
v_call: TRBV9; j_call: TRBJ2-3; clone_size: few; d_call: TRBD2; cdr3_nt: TGTGCCAGCAGCCCAGAGGGACTAGCGGGGGCAGATACGCAGTATTTT; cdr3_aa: CASSPEGLAGADTQYF
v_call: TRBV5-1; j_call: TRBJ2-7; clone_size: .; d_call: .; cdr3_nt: TGCGCCAGCAGCTTGGGAGGGGGACCCTACGAGCAGTACTTC; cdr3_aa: CASSLGGGPYEQYF
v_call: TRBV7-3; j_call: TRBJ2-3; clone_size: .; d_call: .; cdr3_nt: TGTGCCAGCAAATCCCGGGACTCCCTCACTGGGACGCAGTATTTT; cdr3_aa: CASKSRDSLTGTQYF
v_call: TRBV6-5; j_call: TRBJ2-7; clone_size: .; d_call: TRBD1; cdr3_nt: TGTGCCAGCAGTTACGCGGACAGGGGGCTTCACGAGCAGTACTTC; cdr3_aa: CASSYADRGLHEQYF
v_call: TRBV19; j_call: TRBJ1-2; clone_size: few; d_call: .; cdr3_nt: TGTGCCAGTAGTATGGTAGATGGAGGTGGCTACACCTTC; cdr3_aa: CASSMVDGGGYTF
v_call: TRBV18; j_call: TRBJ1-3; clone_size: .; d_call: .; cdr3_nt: TGTGCCAGCTCACCTCTCGGGGTACCCGGAAACACCATATATTTT; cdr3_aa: CASSPLGVPGNTIYF
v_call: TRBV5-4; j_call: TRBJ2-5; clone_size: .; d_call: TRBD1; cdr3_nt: TGTGCCAGCAGCTCACGACAGGGGGGACAAGAGACCCAGTACTTC; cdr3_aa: CASSSRQGGQETQYF
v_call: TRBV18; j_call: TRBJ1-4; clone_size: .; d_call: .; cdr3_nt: TGTGCCAGCTCACCCCAGGGGCTTTCTAATGAAAAACTGTTTTTT; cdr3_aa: CASSPQGLSNEKLFF
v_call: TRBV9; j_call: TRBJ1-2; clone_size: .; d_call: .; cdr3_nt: TGTGCCAGCAACAGAGGGTCTCCAACTAACTATGGCTACACCTTC; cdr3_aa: CASNRGSPTNYGYTF
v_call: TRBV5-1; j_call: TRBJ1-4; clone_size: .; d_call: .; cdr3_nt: TGCGCCAGCAGCTTCCTTGGGGGGAATGAAAAACTGTTTTTT; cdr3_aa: CASSFLGGNEKLFF
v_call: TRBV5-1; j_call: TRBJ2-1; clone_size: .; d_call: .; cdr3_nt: TGCGCCAGCAGCTTGTTTGACTATGAGCAGTTCTTC; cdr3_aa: CASSLFDYEQFF
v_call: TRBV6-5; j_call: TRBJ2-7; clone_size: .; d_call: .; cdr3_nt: TGTGCCAGCAGCTACACGGGGATCGGCGCCTACGAGCAGTACTTC; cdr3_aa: CASSYTGIGAYEQYF
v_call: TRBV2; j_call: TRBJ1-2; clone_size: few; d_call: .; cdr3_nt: TGTGCCAGCAGTGCAGGCGACACCCGGTTGGGTGGCTACACCTTC; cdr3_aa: CASSAGDTRLGGYTF
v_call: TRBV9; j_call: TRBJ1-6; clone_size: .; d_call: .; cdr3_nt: TGTGCCAGCAGCCTCAGGGATTATAATTCACCCCTCCACTTT; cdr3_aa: CASSLRDYNSPLHF
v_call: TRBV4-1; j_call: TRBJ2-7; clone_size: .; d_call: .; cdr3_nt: TGCGCCAGCGCCGCCTTTGTTGGGGGCCCCTCCTACGAGCAGTACTTC; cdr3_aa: CASAAFVGGPSYEQYF
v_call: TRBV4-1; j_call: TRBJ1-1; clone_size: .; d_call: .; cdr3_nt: TGCGCCAGCAGCCAAGGGCAGGCCCCGAACACTGAAGCTTTCTTT; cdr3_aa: CASSQGQAPNTEAFF
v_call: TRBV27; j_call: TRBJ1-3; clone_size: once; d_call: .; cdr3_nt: TGTGCCAGCAGTTTAGATGTAGCTGGAAACACCATATATTTT; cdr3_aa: CASSLDVAGNTIYF
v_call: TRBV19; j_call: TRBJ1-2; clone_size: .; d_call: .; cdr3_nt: TGCGCCTCATGGGGAGTTCTCTATGGCTACACCTTC; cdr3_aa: CASWGVLYGYTF